This TCR beta chain is drawn from a study of shared clonotypes between healthy human individuals. Study-wide background: Per donor, CD8 memory used one plate, CD8 naive used two, CD4 memory used three and CD4 naive used three.

Every subset's genomic DNA went evenly onto several immunoSEQ plates. The table came from immunoSEQ multiplex PCR; TCRdb's copy has only in-frame clones and leaves some out. The table lists about 2.4 million clones, more than 85% of them singletons, with about 0.34% in the top ten. A note on this clone: Its antigen is not known.

CDR1 is LNHNV and CDR2 is YYDKDF in the germline V gene (reference sequence). V shed 9 bases and J shed 5 bases, with 20 bases lying between them. This CDR3 is built from 14 residues. Study-level findings and limits: A small donor pool kept down the genetic and exposure-history diversity that was represented. The study found lower generation probabilities in non-shared clonotypes than in those shared by all four donors.

Sequencing input: naive CD4+ T cells from PBMCs. Subset meaning: CD45RA+ positively selected. The clonotype comes from a man younger than 35 in good health. Some clones in this sample may be carry-over from other donors' samples. The chain is built from TRBV15 and TRBJ2-7; tentatively, D is TRBD1 (5 bases). This CDR3 is CATQAGHLTDEQYF. The CDR3 DNA reads as TGTGCCACTCAAGCTGGACACTTGACTGACGAGCAGTACTTC.